The 15 T cell receptor beta chains presented below share a single source sample, sequenced in a study of immune evolution from preneoplasia to lung adenocarcinoma. Measured with immunoSEQ multiplex PCR; TCRdb has only the in-frame clones, and not every one. The repertoire holds fewer than 4,500 clones, with 80% to 90% as singletons. The specimen sequenced was FFPE adjacent normal lung tissue. The source is a person between 65 and 80 years old with lung adenocarcinoma.

This rearrangement joins TRBV2 to TRBJ2-3, with D perhaps matching TRBD1 (7 bases). Germline assignment: CDR1 SNHLY and CDR2 FYNNEI. This CDR3 contains 15 residues. Deletions cut 6 bases from V and 4 bases from J, with 17 bases between. CDR3 sequence: CASRIGGGFADTQYF. The DNA for the CDR3 is TGTGCCAGCAGGATTGGAGGGGGCTTCGCAGATACGCAGTATTTT.

The chain recombines TRBV13 with TRBJ1-2; D unclear. The CDR3 loop spans 12 amino acids. Trimming took off 2 bases at V and 8 bases at J, with 9 bases between the two ends. Germline values: CDR1 PRHDT, CDR2 FYEKMQ (reference sequence). This CDR3 is CASSLLKSGYTF. The CDR3 coding sequence is TGTGCCAGCAGCTTACTCAAGAGCGGCTACACCTTC.

This chain connects TRBV2 to TRBJ1-1, with TRBD1 identical over 8 bases. Germline-derived CDR1 and CDR2 are SNHLY and FYNNEI. The junction had 7 bases not matched to a gene; V was cut back by 5 bases and J by 5 bases. The CDR3 contains 14 residues. DNA of the CDR3: TGTGCCAGCAGTCTGGACAGGGTGGAAACTGAAGCTTTCTTT. It is translated as CASSLDRVETEAFF.

This chain joins TRBV30 and TRBJ1-1; unclear D gene. This CDR3 contains 11 residues. Trimming took off 0 bases at V and 5 bases at J, with 4 bases between the two ends. Germline CDR1 is GTSNPN and CDR2 is SVGIG (reference sequence). The CDR3 loop is CAWSVHTEAFF. The CDR3 nucleotides are TGTGCCTGGAGTGTACATACTGAAGCTTTCTTT.

The V and J genes are TRBV10-2 and TRBJ1-6; tentative D call: TRBD1 (6 bases). The germline CDR1 and CDR2 sequences are WSHSY and SAAADI. The length of the CDR3 is 17 residues. The V end was cut by 2 bases, the J end by 1 base, with 12 bases between. This chain's CDR3 is CASSEGLGGSYNSPLHF. In DNA form, the CDR3 reads TGCGCCAGCAGTGAGGGGCTAGGGGGGTCCTATAATTCACCCCTCCACTTT.

This clone was seen only once. For the CDR3, the DNA is TGTGCCAGCTCACCACGGCTAGCGGGATGGAATGAGCAGTTCTTC. This encodes CASSPRLAGWNEQFF. This sequence joins TRBV18 and TRBJ2-1; 9 bases are shared with TRBD2. CDR3 length: 15 residues. The germline V gene encodes CDR1 KGHSH and CDR2 LQKENI. The trim removed 1 base at V and 7 bases at J, leaving 5 bases unmatched. Using reference TRBV18 and TRBJ2-1 for the parts outside the CDR3, the full variable domain is NAGVMQNPRHLVRRRGQEARLRCSPMKGHSHVYWYRQLPEEGLKFMVYLQKENIIDESGMPKERFSAEFPKEGPSILRIQQVVRGDSAAYFCASSPRLAGWNEQFFGPGTRLTVL.

V usage is TRBV19 and J usage is TRBJ2-3, with TRBD1 as a possible D gene (5 bases). The CDR3 totals 13 residues. The germline V and J ends were trimmed by 5 bases and 6 bases, with 12 bases remaining between them. The germline V gene has CDR1 LNHDA and CDR2 SQIVND (reference sequence). Written as DNA, the CDR3 is TGTGCCAGTAGTGCACAGGCCTTCGATACGCAGTATTTT. It is translated as CASSAQAFDTQYF.

The chain carries TRBV29-1 and TRBJ2-2; 7 bases match TRBD1. The CDR3 extends over 14 amino acids. In germline, CDR1 is SQVTM, CDR2 ANQGSEA. V dropped 3 bases and J dropped 4; count of bases not matched to a gene: 5. CDR3 sequence reads: CSVDKGAGTGELFF. CDR3 coding DNA: TGCAGCGTTGATAAGGGGGCGGGCACCGGGGAGCTGTTTTTT.

The rearrangement links TRBV27 to TRBJ2-1, with D possibly TRBD1 on 5 matching bases. Germline-derived CDR1 and CDR2 are MNHEY and SMNVEV (reference sequence). The V end lost 6 bases, the J end lost 0 bases, and 15 bases lay between the germline ends. This CDR3 has 16 residues. In DNA form, the CDR3 reads TGTGCCAGCAGGTTGTTGGTCCAGGGCTCCTACAATGAGCAGTTCTTC. The encoded protein is CASRLLVQGSYNEQFF.

This rearrangement joins TRBV5-4 to TRBJ2-1, with TRBD2 matching over 12 bases. Germline CDR1 is SGHNT and CDR2 is YYREEE (reference sequence). V dropped 3 bases and J dropped 9; count of bases not matched to a gene: 13. The CDR3 has 17 residues. CDR3 sequence reads: CASSSSFTSGRWAEQFF. The CDR3 region has the DNA TGTGCCAGCAGCTCTTCTTTCACTAGCGGGAGGTGGGCTGAGCAGTTCTTC. Full variable domain (rest looked up from reference TRBV5-4 and TRBJ2-1): ETGVTQSPTHLIKTRGQQVTLRCSSQSGHNTVSWYQQALGQGPQFIFQYYREEENGRGNFPPRFSGLQFPNYSSELNVNALELDDSALYLCASSSSFTSGRWAEQFFGPGTRLTVL.

CDR3 bases: TGTGCCAGCAGCCGCGGGCAGGATGGCTACACCTTC. Amino acid sequence: CASSRGQDGYTF. This rearrangement joins TRBV7-9 to TRBJ1-2; no reliable D call. Trimming took 5 bases from V and 6 from J, leaving 10 bases between them. Germline CDR1 reads SEHNR; CDR2 reads FQNEAQ (reference sequence). The CDR3 loop spans 12 amino acids.

DNA for the CDR3: TGTGCCAGCAGCTTAGGGGTGGGCCAGCCCCAGCATTTT. As protein: CASSLGVGQPQHF. The genes are TRBV11-2 and TRBJ1-5; D is ambiguous. Germline V gene sequence: CDR1 SGHAT, CDR2 FQNNGV. Trimming took off 1 base at V and 7 bases at J, with 8 bases between the two ends. The CDR3 runs 13 residues.

The chain's CDR3 is CASSARDYNEQFF. CDR3 nucleotide sequence: TGTGCCAGCTCGGCCCGAGACTACAATGAGCAGTTCTTC. The rearrangement links TRBV6-6 to TRBJ2-1; D gene ambiguous. Per germline, CDR1 MNHNY and CDR2 SVGAGI (reference sequence). Trimming shortened V by 8 bases and J by 3 bases, and 11 bases separated the two germline ends. The CDR3 has 13 residues.

This clone was counted only a few times. The chain is built from TRBV2 and TRBJ2-1; 10 positions agree with TRBD2. V shed 8 bases, J shed 3 bases, and the junction held 1 base outside the gene matches. The germline CDR1 and CDR2 sequences are SNHLY and FYNNEI. The CDR3 extends over 13 amino acids. The CDR3 sequence is CASSSGGYNEQFF. The CDR3, as DNA: TGTGCCAGCTCTAGCGGGGGCTACAATGAGCAGTTCTTC.

This clone occurred a few times. The chain uses TRBV4-1 and TRBJ1-1, with D perhaps TRBD1 (5 bases). V gave up 5 bases and J gave up 6 bases, with 22 bases separating them. Germline lookup yields CDR1 MGHRA and CDR2 YSYEKL. CDR3 length equals 16 residues. In nucleotides, the CDR3 is TGCGCCAGCAGCTCCTCGCCAGGGATCGAAGGGTCTGAAGCTTTCTTT. Translated: CASSSSPGIEGSEAFF.